This T cell receptor beta chain originates from a study of blood T cell repertoires in COVID-19. The repertoire was sequenced with immunoSEQ multiplex PCR; TCRdb's copy has only in-frame clones and lacks some. The sample holds over 70,000 clones; 80% to 90% are singletons and the top ten take approximately 12%. V was shortened by 7 bases and J by 6 bases, with 8 bases between the two germline ends. This CDR3 comprises 12 residues. Germline CDR1 and CDR2: KGHDR and SFDVKD. The V and J genes are TRBV24-1 and TRBJ2-2; D possibly corresponds to TRBD1 (6 bases). The sample comprised peripheral blood. This TCR derives from an older man with acute or convalescent COVID-19. The CDR3 region has the DNA TGTGCCACCAGGAACAGGGCCGGGGAGCTGTTTTTT. Protein product: CATRNRAGELFF.